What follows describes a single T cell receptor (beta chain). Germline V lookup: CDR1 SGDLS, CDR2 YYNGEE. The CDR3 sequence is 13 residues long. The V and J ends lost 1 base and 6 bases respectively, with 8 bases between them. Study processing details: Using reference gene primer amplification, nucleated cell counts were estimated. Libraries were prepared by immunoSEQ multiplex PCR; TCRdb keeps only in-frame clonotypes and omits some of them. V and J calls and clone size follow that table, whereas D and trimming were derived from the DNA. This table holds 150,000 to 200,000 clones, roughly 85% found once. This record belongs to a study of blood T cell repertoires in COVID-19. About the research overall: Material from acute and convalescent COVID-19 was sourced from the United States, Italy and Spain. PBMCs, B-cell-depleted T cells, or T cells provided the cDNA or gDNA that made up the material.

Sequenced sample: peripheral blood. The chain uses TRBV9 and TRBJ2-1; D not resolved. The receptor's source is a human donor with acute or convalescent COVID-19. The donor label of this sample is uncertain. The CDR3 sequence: CASSVQNSNEQFF. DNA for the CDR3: TGTGCCAGCAGCGTACAGAATTCCAATGAGCAGTTCTTC.